This T cell receptor (beta chain) was documented in a study of T cells in localized non-small cell lung cancer. Study-wide findings and caveats: Adjacent lung was found to contain a median approximately 60 of the top 100 tumor clones.

This CDR3 is built from 17 residues. The J segment lost 8 bases and the V segment lost 5 bases, leaving 11 bases of the junction unmatched. The germline V gene has CDR1 SGHAT and CDR2 FQNNGV. About this clone itself: Its antigen is still unknown.

Sequencing used immunoSEQ multiplex PCR; TCRdb keeps in-frame clones, though not all of them. The table lists 20,000 to 30,000 clones, around 85% of them singletons. The V and J genes are TRBV11-2 and TRBJ2-2, with 13 bases lining up with TRBD2. The source of this sequence is a man between 40 and 70 years old with stage III squamous cell lung carcinoma. The sample was peripheral blood, taken before any cancer treatment. The CDR3: CASSPRRLAGGGGELFF. DNA for the CDR3: TGTGCCAGCAGCCCGAGAAGACTAGCGGGAGGTGGGGGGGAGCTGTTTTTT.